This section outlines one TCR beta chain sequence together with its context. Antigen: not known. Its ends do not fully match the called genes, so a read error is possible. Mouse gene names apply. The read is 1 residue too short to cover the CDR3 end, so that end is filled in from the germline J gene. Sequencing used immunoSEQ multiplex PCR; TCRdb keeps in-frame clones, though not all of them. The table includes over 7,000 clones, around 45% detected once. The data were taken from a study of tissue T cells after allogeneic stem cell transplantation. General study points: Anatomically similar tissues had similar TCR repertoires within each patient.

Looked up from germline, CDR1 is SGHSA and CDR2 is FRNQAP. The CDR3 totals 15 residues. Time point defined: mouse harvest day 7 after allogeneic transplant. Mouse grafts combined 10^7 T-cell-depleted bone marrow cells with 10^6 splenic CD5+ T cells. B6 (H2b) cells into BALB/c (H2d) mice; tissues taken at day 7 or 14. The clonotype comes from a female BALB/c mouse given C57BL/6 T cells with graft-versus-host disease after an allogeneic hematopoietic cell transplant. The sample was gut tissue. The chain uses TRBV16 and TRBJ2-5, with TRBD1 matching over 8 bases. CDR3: CASSLRTGNPDTQYF. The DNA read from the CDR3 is TGTGCAAGCAGCCTTCGGACAGGGAACCCAGACACCCAGTAC.